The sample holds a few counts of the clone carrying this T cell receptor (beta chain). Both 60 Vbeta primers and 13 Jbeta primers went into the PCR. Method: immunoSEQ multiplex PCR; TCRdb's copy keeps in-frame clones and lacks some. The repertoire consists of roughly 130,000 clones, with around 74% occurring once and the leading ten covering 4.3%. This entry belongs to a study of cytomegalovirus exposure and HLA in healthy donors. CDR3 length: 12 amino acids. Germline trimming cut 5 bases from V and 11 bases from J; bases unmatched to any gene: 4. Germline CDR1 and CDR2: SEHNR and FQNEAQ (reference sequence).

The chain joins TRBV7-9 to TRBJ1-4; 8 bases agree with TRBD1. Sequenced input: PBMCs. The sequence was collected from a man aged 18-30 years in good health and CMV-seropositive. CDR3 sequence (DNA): TGTGCCAGCAGCCATACAGGGGGGAAACTGTTTTTT. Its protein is CASSHTGGKLFF. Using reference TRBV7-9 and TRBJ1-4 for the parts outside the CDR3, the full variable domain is DTGVSQNPRHKITKRGQNVTFRCDPISEHNRLYWYRQTLGQGPEFLTYFQNEAQLEKSRLLSDRFSAERPKGSFSTLEIQRTEQGDSAMYLCASSHTGGKLFFGSGTQLSVL.